This passage covers 28 T cell receptor beta chains from one sample sequenced in a study of blood T cell repertoires in COVID-19. Some clones are missing from TCRdb's copy, which holds only in-frame ones; the method was immunoSEQ multiplex PCR. The sample lists more than 40,000 clones; around nine tenths were seen once. Sequencing was done on a sample of peripheral blood. The source of these receptors is a man aged 60-69 years with active or convalescent COVID-19.

The chain has TRBV4-1 and TRBJ2-7; possibly TRBD1 for D (5 bases). The CDR3 totals 13 residues. Trimming took off 2 bases at V and 6 bases at J, with 11 bases between the two ends. Germline V lookup: CDR1 MGHRA, CDR2 YSYEKL. In nucleotides, the CDR3 is TGCGCCAGCAGCCAACAGGGTCTAGGCGAGCAGTACTTC. It specifies CASSQQGLGEQYF.

The chain has TRBV28 and TRBJ1-3; D not certain. The germline gives CDR1 MDHEN, CDR2 SYDVKM. V was shortened by 5 bases and J by 2 bases, with 4 bases between the two germline ends. The CDR3 totals 12 residues. CDR3 sequence reads: CASSLTGNTIYF. Here the CDR3 DNA reads TGTGCCAGCAGTCTTACTGGAAACACCATATATTTT.

V and J are TRBV28 and TRBJ1-1; D call uncertain. With 5 bases removed from V and 7 bases from J, the gap between germline ends came to 17 bases. The length of the CDR3 is 14 residues. Germline loops: CDR1 MDHEN, CDR2 SYDVKM. CDR3 sequence reads: CASSMPRGVGEAFF. CDR3 bases: TGTGCCAGCAGTATGCCCCGGGGAGTTGGTGAAGCTTTCTTT.

The J gene is TRBJ1-1, the V gene TRBV7-2; the D is unclear. CDR1 is SGHTA and CDR2 is FQGNSA in the germline V gene. V was clipped by 4 bases and J by 3 bases, with 12 bases between them. The CDR3 sequence is 14 residues long. The CDR3 DNA is TGTGCCAGCAGCTATACTCCTCCGGACACTGAAGCTTTCTTT. Translated: CASSYTPPDTEAFF.

This clone was counted once. The chain employs TRBV4-1 and TRBJ1-6, with a weak D call TRBD1 (6 bases). V was shortened by 6 bases and J by 7 bases, with 19 bases between the two germline ends. From germline, CDR1 is MGHRA and CDR2 YSYEKL. The CDR3 has 16 amino acids. As DNA, the CDR3 is TGCGCCAGCAGAGGGACACCTTCGGGGGGGAATTCACCCCTCCACTTT. Protein product: CASRGTPSGGNSPLHF.

The chain carries TRBV5-1 and TRBJ2-7; TRBD2 might be the D (5 bases). This CDR3 region has 14 residues. Per germline, CDR1 SGHRS and CDR2 YFSETQ. The V and J ends lost 4 bases and 3 bases respectively, with 14 bases between them. This chain's CDR3 is CASSEGSASYEQYF. Here the CDR3 DNA reads TGCGCCAGCAGCGAGGGTTCCGCGAGCTACGAGCAGTACTTC.

This rearrangement joins TRBV19 to TRBJ1-3; TRBD1 matches 8 bases. The J segment lost 1 base and the V segment lost 6 bases, leaving 8 bases of the junction unmatched. The CDR3 totals 16 residues. The V gene's germline CDR1 is LNHDA and CDR2 SQIVND (reference sequence). The CDR3 sequence is CASRSQGAGSGNTIYF. The CDR3 DNA follows: TGTGCCAGTAGATCCCAGGGGGCTGGGTCTGGAAACACCATATATTTT. Complete variable domain (other parts from reference TRBV19 and TRBJ1-3): DGGITQSPKYLFRKEGQNVTLSCEQNLNHDAMYWYRQDPGQGLRLIYYSQIVNDFQKGDIAEGYSVSREKKESFPLTVTSAQKNPTAFYLCASRSQGAGSGNTIYFGEGSWLTVV.

This chain connects TRBV28 to TRBJ1-2; 10 bases agree with TRBD1. Germline CDR1 reads MDHEN; CDR2 reads SYDVKM. There are 17 residues in the CDR3. V dropped 4 bases and J dropped 0; count of bases not matched to a gene: 8. Here the CDR3 DNA reads TGTGCCAGCAGTTCCCCGGGACAGGGGACTTCTAACTATGGCTACACCTTC. Translating it yields CASSSPGQGTSNYGYTF.

The gene calls are TRBV2 and TRBJ2-3, with 8 bases fitting TRBD1. The V and J ends lost 6 bases and 4 bases, in that order; junction bases with no gene match: 3. Germline loops: CDR1 SNHLY, CDR2 FYNNEI. The CDR3 runs 13 residues. The CDR3 reads CASRETGADTQYF. As DNA, the CDR3 is TGTGCCAGCAGAGAGACAGGGGCAGATACGCAGTATTTT.

The chain employs TRBV15 and TRBJ1-3; the D is unclear. Trimming stripped 2 bases from V and 2 bases from J, with 13 bases between. Germline CDR1 reads LNHNV; CDR2 reads YYDKDF (reference sequence). The CDR3 extends over 16 amino acids. The CDR3 reads CATSRIYDGAGNTIYF. For the CDR3, the DNA is TGTGCCACCAGCAGAATCTACGATGGTGCTGGAAACACCATATATTTT.

The V and J genes are TRBV5-1 and TRBJ2-2; tentative D call: TRBD1 (5 bases). This CDR3 region has 15 residues. Trimming removed 1 base from V and 5 bases from J, with 12 bases in between. Germline V gives CDR1 SGHRS, CDR2 YFSETQ. CDR3 in DNA: TGCGCCAGCAGCTTGTGGTCTAGGGGTACCGGGGAGCTGTTTTTT. Translating it yields CASSLWSRGTGELFF.

This clone was seen only once. The chain combines TRBV5-6 with TRBJ2-2; tentative D call: TRBD1 (5 bases). The CDR3 sequence is 16 residues long. The V gene lost 0 bases and the J gene lost 0 bases, with 9 bases spanning the gap. Germline values: CDR1 SGHDT, CDR2 YYEEEE. The chain's CDR3 is CASSLDRYTNTGELFF. The CDR3, as DNA: TGTGCCAGCAGCTTGGACAGGTACACGAACACCGGGGAGCTGTTTTTT. The whole variable domain, filled in from reference TRBV5-6 and TRBJ2-2, reads DAGVTQSPTHLIKTRGQQVTLRCSPKSGHDTVSWYQQALGQGPQFIFQYYEEEERQRGNFPDRFSGHQFPNYSSELNVNALLLGDSALYLCASSLDRYTNTGELFFGEGSRLTVL.

V usage is TRBV28 and J usage is TRBJ1-1; 7 nucleotides align to TRBD1. The CDR3 loop spans 14 amino acids. After removal of 6 bases from V and 2 bases from J, the junction contained 6 bases not matched to a gene. Germline V lookup: CDR1 MDHEN, CDR2 SYDVKM. The CDR3 protein is CASRRGLGNTEAFF. The CDR3 region has the DNA TGTGCCAGCAGGAGGGGGCTCGGCAACACTGAAGCTTTCTTT.

The chain combines TRBV4-1 with TRBJ1-1; possible D gene TRBD1, 5 bases. Trimming cost V 0 bases and J 1 base, with 9 bases left between them. There are 15 residues in the CDR3. The germline V gene has CDR1 MGHRA and CDR2 YSYEKL. CDR3 sequence (DNA): TGCGCCAGCAGCCAAGAGGGCAGGGCGAACACTGAAGCTTTCTTT. This codes for CASSQEGRANTEAFF.

The V call is TRBV9, the J call TRBJ2-1; the match to TRBD1 covers 7 bases. V gave up 0 bases and J gave up 3 bases; unmatched junction bases: 6. The V gene's germline CDR1 is SGDLS and CDR2 YYNGEE. The CDR3 has 16 residues. The CDR3 is CASSVVGQALYNEQFF. As DNA, the CDR3 is TGTGCCAGCAGCGTAGTTGGACAGGCCCTCTACAATGAGCAGTTCTTC.

The CDR3 is CASSPRDSPTSSYEQYF. DNA for the CDR3: TGTGCCAGCAGCCCCCGGGACAGCCCGACCAGCTCCTACGAGCAGTACTTC. V usage is TRBV7-2 and J usage is TRBJ2-7, with 7 nucleotides matching TRBD1. Germline CDR1 SGHTA, CDR2 FQGNSA. Trimming removed 5 bases from V and 0 bases from J; junction bases left unmatched: 13. This CDR3 spans 17 amino acids.

The chain uses TRBV19 and TRBJ1-4, with 9 positions matching TRBD1. Losses at the gene ends were 8 bases for V and 7 bases for J; bases not matched to a gene: 5. Germline V gene lookup returns CDR1 LNHDA and CDR2 SQIVND (reference sequence). The CDR3 is 13 amino acids. The CDR3 loop is CASRTGEGEKLFF. CDR3 nucleotides: TGTGCCAGTCGGACAGGGGAAGGTGAAAAACTGTTTTTT.

For this clone: The junction and the germline gene differ at one end; a read error may be behind it. The rearrangement uses TRBV15 and TRBJ2-7; D is ambiguous. The germline gives CDR1 LNHNV, CDR2 YYDKDF (reference sequence). This CDR3 has 13 residues. CDR3 amino acids: CATSRDLTDGAHF. The CDR3 DNA reads TGTGCCACCAGCAGAGATTTGACTGACGGAGCCCACTTC.

The V call is TRBV10-3, the J call TRBJ2-7; TRBD1 agrees at 8 bases. V gave up 0 bases and J gave up 3 bases; unmatched junction bases: 4. Germline CDR1 is ENHRY and CDR2 is SYGVKD. The CDR3 extends over 15 amino acids. In nucleotides, the CDR3 is TGTGCCATCAGTGAGTCGCCAGGGGGCATCTACGAGCAGTACTTC. Protein sequence: CAISESPGGIYEQYF.

This clone has a single count. J is TRBJ2-5 and V is TRBV30; 11 nucleotides line up with TRBD2. V gave up 3 bases and J gave up 5 bases; unmatched junction bases: 5. In germline, CDR1 is GTSNPN, CDR2 SVGIG (reference sequence). The CDR3 spans 14 residues. The CDR3 nucleotides are TGTGCCTGGAGCCTAGCGGGGGGATGGGAGACCCAGTACTTC. Translation: CAWSLAGGWETQYF.

This clone was detected once. This rearrangement joins TRBV19 to TRBJ2-7; 8 bases agree with TRBD2. This CDR3 is 15 amino acids long. The V and J ends lost 4 bases and 0 bases, in that order; junction bases with no gene match: 5. CDR1 LNHDA and CDR2 SQIVND come from the germline V gene (reference sequence). DNA for the CDR3: TGTGCCAGTAGTACGGTAGCGGGGACCTCCTACGAGCAGTACTTC. Its protein is CASSTVAGTSYEQYF.

The rearrangement uses TRBV5-6 and TRBJ2-1; 10 bases are shared with TRBD2. Germline loops: CDR1 SGHDT, CDR2 YYEEEE. This CDR3 contains 17 residues. V dropped 5 bases and J dropped 5; count of bases not matched to a gene: 13. The DNA of the CDR3 is TGTGCCAGCAGGATACCTAGTAGCGGGGGGCCGAACAATGAGCAGTTCTTC. It encodes CASRIPSSGGPNNEQFF.

To note about this clone: At the DNA level, this CDR3 is encoded by other sequences in the same sample as well. This chain connects TRBV7-3 to TRBJ2-6, with TRBD2 matching over 8 bases. The CDR3 is made up of 19 amino acids. J was trimmed by 4 bases and V by 5 bases; bases with no gene match: 16. Germline lookup yields CDR1 SGHTA and CDR2 FQGTGA. DNA of the CDR3: TGTGCCAGCAGCCCCGCCCCCCCGGGGGGGGGCGAGGGGGCCAACGTCCTGACTTTC. Residues: CASSPAPPGGGEGANVLTF. Filled out from reference TRBV7-3 and TRBJ2-6, the complete variable domain reads GAGVSQTPSNKVTEKGKYVELRCDPISGHTALYWYRQSLGQGPEFLIYFQGTGAADDSGLPNDRFFAVRPEGSVSTLKIQRTERGDSAVYLCASSPAPPGGGEGANVLTFGAGSRLTVL.

The chain carries TRBV19 and TRBJ2-1; D may be TRBD1 (6 bases). CDR1 and CDR2 from the germline V gene are LNHDA and SQIVND (reference sequence). V was trimmed by 7 bases and J by 0 bases, leaving 13 bases between them. The CDR3 totals 15 residues. The CDR3 sequence is CASTSPGHSYNEQFF. CDR3 sequence (DNA): TGTGCCAGTACGTCCCCGGGACACTCCTACAATGAGCAGTTCTTC.

The chain combines TRBV7-9 with TRBJ1-1, with a possible D match to TRBD1 (5 bases). This CDR3 spans 16 amino acids. V was cut by 7 bases and J by 2 bases, with 20 bases left in between. CDR1 SEHNR and CDR2 FQNEAQ come from the germline V gene (reference sequence). For the CDR3, the DNA is TGTGCCAGCACCCTCGGGCCAGGGAGGGGAAACACTGAAGCTTTCTTT. Translation: CASTLGPGRGNTEAFF.

This clone has just one count. The rearrangement uses TRBV11-2 and TRBJ1-2, with D tentatively TRBD1 (5 bases). The CDR3 is 14 residues long. CDR1 is SGHAT, CDR2 FQNNGV, per germline. V was cut by 2 bases and J by 5 bases, with 12 bases left in between. This chain's CDR3 is CASSLSTTGYGYTF. CDR3 coding DNA: TGTGCCAGCAGCTTATCAACCACAGGTTATGGCTACACCTTC.

The chain couples TRBV19 to TRBJ1-5; possibly TRBD1 for D (6 bases). Trimming pared 4 bases from V and 7 bases from J, leaving 11 bases between. The CDR3 spans 13 residues. Germline lookup yields CDR1 LNHDA and CDR2 SQIVND (reference sequence). In DNA form, the CDR3 reads TGTGCCAGTAGTACCAGGGGAGTACAGCCCCAGCATTTT. The encoded protein is CASSTRGVQPQHF.

This CDR3 is CASSEESNQPQHF. The CDR3 region has the DNA TGTGCCAGCAGTGAGGAGTCGAATCAGCCCCAGCATTTT. The V gene is TRBV2, the J gene TRBJ1-5; D gene uncertain. V gave up 3 bases and J gave up 4 bases, with 7 bases separating them. The CDR3 contains 13 residues. Germline CDR1 SNHLY, CDR2 FYNNEI.